The rows below give T cell receptor beta chains drawn from one sample of a study of T cells in Graves' hyperthyroidism and ophthalmopathy. TCRdb reprocessed the multiplex PCR reads with MiXCR, giving one entry per CDR3 protein. The top ten hold just under 25% of the sample, which has roughly 300,000 distinct CDR3 sequences, approximately 15% seen once. The sequenced material came from blood. The receptors come from a woman aged 30 to 39 with Graves' hyperthyroidism. Both conserved end residues are part of each CDR3. Each record gives: J gene, D gene, clone size, V gene, CDR3 DNA, CDR3 protein. D genes are given only for firm matches. Not all rows give a size; the values are once, few, many and, for expanded clones, a class.

J gene: TRBJ2-1
D gene: TRBD2
clone size: many
V gene: TRBV12-3/TRBV12-4
CDR3 DNA: TGTGCCAGCAGTCGGAGCGGGAGTGGTAACAATGAGCAGTTCTTC
CDR3 protein: CASSRSGSGNNEQFF

J gene: TRBJ1-1
D gene: .
clone size: many
V gene: TRBV6-5
CDR3 DNA: TGTGCCAGCAGTTACTCGCGCACTACGGAGGAGGCTTTCTTT
CDR3 protein: CASSYSRTTEEAFF

J gene: TRBJ1-5
D gene: TRBD1
clone size: many
V gene: TRBV20-1
CDR3 DNA: TGCAGTGCCGCCAGGACAGGGAATCAGCCCCAGCATTTT
CDR3 protein: CSAARTGNQPQHF

J gene: TRBJ2-1
D gene: .
clone size: few
V gene: TRBV5-1
CDR3 DNA: TGCGCCAGCAATGGTCAGGGGAGTTCCTACAATGAGCAGTTCTTC
CDR3 protein: CASNGQGSSYNEQFF

J gene: TRBJ2-7
D gene: TRBD2
clone size: few
V gene: TRBV6-1
CDR3 DNA: TGTGCCAGCAGAAAAGATACCGGGACTAGTACTTACGAGCAGTACTTC
CDR3 protein: CASRKDTGTSTYEQYF

J gene: TRBJ2-1
D gene: .
clone size: few
V gene: TRBV29-1
CDR3 DNA: TGCAGCATGGACGCCGGGGCCGAGCAGTTCTTC
CDR3 protein: CSMDAGAEQFF

J gene: TRBJ1-5
D gene: .
clone size: many
V gene: TRBV5-8
CDR3 DNA: TGTGCCAGCAGCTTAGGGGGGGCAAGGGATCAGCCCCAGCATTTT
CDR3 protein: CASSLGGARDQPQHF

J gene: TRBJ2-7
D gene: .
clone size: many
V gene: TRBV28
CDR3 DNA: TGTGCCAGCAGTTTTCCGTCCTACGAGCAGTACTTC
CDR3 protein: CASSFPSYEQYF

J gene: TRBJ2-1
D gene: TRBD2
clone size: .
V gene: TRBV28
CDR3 DNA: TGTGCCACCCAAAAAGCAGGACTAGCGAGCAATGAGCAGTTCTTC
CDR3 protein: CATQKAGLASNEQFF

J gene: TRBJ1-5
D gene: .
clone size: many
V gene: TRBV20-1
CDR3 DNA: TGCAGTGCTATCCAGGGGTTGGGTGACAATCAGCCCCAGCATTTT
CDR3 protein: CSAIQGLGDNQPQHF

J gene: TRBJ2-3
D gene: TRBD2
clone size: few
V gene: TRBV29-1
CDR3 DNA: TGCAGCGCAGTCCCTAGCGGGAGGGCAACAGATACGCAGTATTTT
CDR3 protein: CSAVPSGRATDTQYF

J gene: TRBJ1-2
D gene: .
clone size: few
V gene: TRBV7-2
CDR3 DNA: TGTGCCAGCAGCTTAGCGGGGCCCACGAATACTTATGGCTACACCTTC
CDR3 protein: CASSLAGPTNTYGYTF

J gene: TRBJ2-6
D gene: .
clone size: .
V gene: TRBV19
CDR3 DNA: TGTGCCAGTAGTATCCCAGGGTCTGGGGCCAACGTCCTGACTTTC
CDR3 protein: CASSIPGSGANVLTF

J gene: TRBJ2-1
D gene: .
clone size: many
V gene: TRBV27
CDR3 DNA: TGTGCCAGCAGTTTATCCCCAGCGGGCTTGCAGTTCTTC
CDR3 protein: CASSLSPAGLQFF

J gene: TRBJ1-5
D gene: TRBD1
clone size: .
V gene: TRBV3-1
CDR3 DNA: TGTGCCAGCAGCCCTGGACAGGGGGTTTGGAATCAGCCCCAGCATTTT
CDR3 protein: CASSPGQGVWNQPQHF

J gene: TRBJ2-1
D gene: TRBD2
clone size: few
V gene: TRBV19
CDR3 DNA: TGTGCCAGTAGAGGCCGGGCTAGCGGGAATAATGAGCAGTTCTTC
CDR3 protein: CASRGRASGNNEQFF

J gene: TRBJ2-1
D gene: TRBD2
clone size: many
V gene: TRBV11-2
CDR3 DNA: TGTGCCAGCAGCGGGACTAGCGGGCTGAGCTCCTACAATGAGCAGTTCTTC
CDR3 protein: CASSGTSGLSSYNEQFF